This section outlines one T cell receptor (beta chain) sequence together with its context. The antigen remains unidentified. Other DNA sequences of this sample code for an identical CDR3. This entry belongs to a study of shared clonotypes between healthy human individuals. Across the whole study: Each donor contributed plates that comprised three CD4 naive, three CD4 memory, two CD8 naive and one CD8 memory.

Germline V gene lookup returns CDR1 GTSNPN and CDR2 SVGIG (reference sequence). V was pared by 1 base and J by 4 bases, with 8 bases between. CDR3 length equals 13 residues. Repertoires were generated with immunoSEQ multiplex PCR, while TCRdb's copy carries only in-frame clones and drops some. This table holds about 2 million clones, around 95% found once. Study-wide results and caveats: Sharing across a handful of donors was seen in roughly 5% of naive CD4 clonotypes. Naive subsets, compared against memory subsets, generally had larger estimated richness values. Some clonotypes were shared by all four sorted-subset donors, while others were not shared. The non-shared ones had lower generation probabilities than the shared ones.

The chain links TRBV30 to TRBJ1-5; perhaps TRBD1 as D (6 bases). The receptor was isolated from a man between 18 and 35 years old in good health. The sequencing input was naive CD4+ T cells sorted from blood. Subset noted: CD45RA+ positively selected. As DNA, the CDR3 is TGTGCCTGGAGTGGTACAGGGAATCAGCCCCAGCATTTT. Amino acids: CAWSGTGNQPQHF.